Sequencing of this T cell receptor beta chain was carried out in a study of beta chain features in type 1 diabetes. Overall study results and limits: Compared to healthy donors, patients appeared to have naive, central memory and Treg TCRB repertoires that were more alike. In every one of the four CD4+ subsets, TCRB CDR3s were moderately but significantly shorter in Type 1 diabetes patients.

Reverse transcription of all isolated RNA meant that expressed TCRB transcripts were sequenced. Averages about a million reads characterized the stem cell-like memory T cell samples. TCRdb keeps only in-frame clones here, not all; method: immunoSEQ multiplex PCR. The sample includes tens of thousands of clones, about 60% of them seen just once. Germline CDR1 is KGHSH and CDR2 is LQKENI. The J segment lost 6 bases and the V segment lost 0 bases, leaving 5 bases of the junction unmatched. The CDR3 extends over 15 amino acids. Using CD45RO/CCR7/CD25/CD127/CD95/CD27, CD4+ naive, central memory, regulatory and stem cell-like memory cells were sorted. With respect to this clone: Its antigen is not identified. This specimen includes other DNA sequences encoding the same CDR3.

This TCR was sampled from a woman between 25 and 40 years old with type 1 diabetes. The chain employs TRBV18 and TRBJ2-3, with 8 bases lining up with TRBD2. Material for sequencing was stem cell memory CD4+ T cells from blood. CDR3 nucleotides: TGTGCCAGCTCACCACCGGGACTAGGTGGGGATACGCAGTATTTT. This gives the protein CASSPPGLGGDTQYF.